Included here is one TCR beta chain sequence, with context. What it recognizes is unknown. Germline V CDR1 and CDR2: SGHRS, YFSETQ. The CDR3 totals 15 residues. V trimming: 2 bases; J trimming: 6 bases; junction bases outside the gene matches: 11. This sample is part of a study of cytomegalovirus exposure and HLA in healthy donors. A multiplex PCR was run with 60 Vbeta primers and 13 Jbeta primers. Generated by immunoSEQ multiplex PCR, the TCRdb table keeps only in-frame clones and is missing some. Among about 130,000 clones, about 76% were seen once, and the ten largest hold around 3.6%. General study findings and limits: A later analysis linked a missense DCLRE1C variant to TCR beta V- and J-gene trimming.

Participants comprised healthy donors of bone marrow. This chain links TRBV5-1 with TRBJ2-7; 7 nucleotides agree with TRBD1. This sequence originates from a male donor in good health and CMV-seronegative. The sample comprised PBMCs. CDR3 protein: CASSFSGTDPVEQYF. In DNA, the CDR3 is TGCGCCAGCAGCTTTTCCGGGACAGACCCGGTCGAGCAGTACTTC.